The next 25 T cell receptor beta chains were all read from a single sample in a study of technical replicates of blood from four donors. The data were produced by immunoSEQ multiplex PCR, yet TCRdb's version contains in-frame clones alone and is incomplete. The sample lists 25,000 to 40,000 clones, more than 90% occurring once. Sequenced material: PBMCs. The receptors come from a human donor in good health. Some clones in this sample may be carry-over from other donors' samples.

This sequence joins TRBV10-3 and TRBJ1-5; D is perhaps TRBD1 (6 bases). CDR3 length equals 14 residues. CDR1 ENHRY and CDR2 SYGVKD come from the germline V gene. V lost 3 bases and J lost 6, with 12 bases in between. CDR3 protein: CAISDSGGGQPQHF. Written as DNA, the CDR3 is TGTGCCATCAGTGATAGTGGGGGCGGTCAGCCCCAGCATTTT.

The J gene is TRBJ2-7, the V gene TRBV7-6; 12 nucleotides match TRBD1. The trim removed 5 bases at V and 4 bases at J, leaving 12 bases unmatched. In germline, CDR1 is SGHVS, CDR2 FNYEAQ. CDR3 length: 17 residues. The CDR3 DNA reads TGTGCCAGCAGCCCGGGGACAGGGGGCTTGCTGATGTACGAGCAGTACTTC. It yields the protein CASSPGTGGLLMYEQYF.

The chain has TRBV4-1 and TRBJ2-3; 10 bases align to TRBD1. V dropped 3 bases and J dropped 2; count of bases not matched to a gene: 11. Germline CDR1 reads MGHRA; CDR2 reads YSYEKL. This CDR3 has 18 residues. The CDR3 spells CASSHPGQGTFDTDTQYF. CDR3 DNA sequence: TGCGCCAGCAGCCACCCGGGACAGGGGACCTTCGACACAGATACGCAGTATTTT.

This clone was picked up a small number of times. The rearrangement uses TRBV4-3 and TRBJ2-1, with TRBD2 matching over 10 bases. The CDR3 contains 16 residues. The V gene end was trimmed by 0 bases and the J gene end by 8 bases; junction bases not matched to a gene: 7. Germline-derived CDR1 and CDR2 are LGHNA and YSLEER. The CDR3 DNA is TGCGCCAGCAGCCAAGATGGCAGCGGGAGGGCGGATGAGCAGTTCTTC. Protein sequence: CASSQDGSGRADEQFF.

The rearrangement uses TRBV6-5 and TRBJ2-1, with 10 bases that match TRBD1. The CDR3 consists of 15 residues. CDR1 and CDR2 from the germline V gene are MNHEY and SVGAGI. V trimming: 7 bases; J trimming: 8 bases; junction bases outside the gene matches: 11. CDR3 coding DNA: TGTGCCAGCACTTCCCAGGGGACAGGGGTCTATGAGCAGTTCTTC. Its protein product is CASTSQGTGVYEQFF.

The chain is built from TRBV5-4 and TRBJ2-5, with D perhaps matching TRBD1 (6 bases). V dropped 1 base and J dropped 4 bases, with 11 bases sitting between them. This CDR3 has 14 amino acids. Looked up from germline, CDR1 is SGHNT and CDR2 is YYREEE (reference sequence). CDR3: CASSLFGQPETQYF. The CDR3 DNA reads as TGTGCCAGCAGCTTGTTTGGACAGCCAGAGACCCAGTACTTC.

The chain links TRBV5-6 to TRBJ2-5; 7 nucleotides match TRBD2. This CDR3 region has 15 residues. Losses at the gene ends were 3 bases for V and 1 base for J; bases not matched to a gene: 6. Looked up from germline, CDR1 is SGHDT and CDR2 is YYEEEE. Here the CDR3 reads CASSWEAGTQETQYF. DNA of the CDR3: TGTGCCAGCAGCTGGGAAGCGGGGACCCAAGAGACCCAGTACTTC.

The rearrangement joins TRBV10-2 to TRBJ1-1; D possibly corresponds to TRBD1 (5 bases). The germline CDR1 and CDR2 sequences are WSHSY and SAAADI. The CDR3 is 12 residues long. With 4 bases removed from V and 6 bases from J, the gap between germline ends came to 9 bases. CDR3 amino acids: CASSAGSAEAFF. CDR3 nucleotides: TGCGCCAGCAGTGCAGGGTCCGCTGAAGCTTTCTTT.

This rearrangement joins TRBV7-9 to TRBJ2-7; tentative D call: TRBD1 (6 bases). The CDR3 has 13 amino acids. Between the trimmed V and J ends, which lost 5 bases and 5 bases, there was a span of 13 bases. Germline CDR1 SEHNR, CDR2 FQNEAQ (reference sequence). CDR3 protein: CASSADRHDEQYF. The CDR3 nucleotides are TGTGCCAGCAGCGCAGACAGGCACGACGAGCAGTACTTC.

This chain links TRBV9 with TRBJ1-2; TRBD1 might be the D (5 bases). The germline V and J ends were trimmed by 0 bases and 7 bases, with 7 bases remaining between them. CDR1 and CDR2 (germline): SGDLS, YYNGEE. This CDR3 is built from 12 residues. The CDR3 is CASSVVGAGYTF. CDR3 DNA: TGTGCCAGCAGCGTAGTTGGGGCTGGCTACACCTTC.

The chain carries TRBV9 and TRBJ2-2, with unresolved D. V lost 2 bases, J lost 2 bases, and 13 bases lay in between. Germline V CDR1 and CDR2: SGDLS, YYNGEE. This CDR3 spans 16 amino acids. The CDR3 sequence: CASSVYYSRNTGELFF. For the CDR3, the DNA is TGTGCCAGCAGCGTTTATTACAGCCGAAACACCGGGGAGCTGTTTTTT.

The J gene is TRBJ2-1, the V gene TRBV7-2; maybe TRBD2 (5 bases). CDR3 size: 16 residues. CDR1 and CDR2 (germline): SGHTA, FQGNSA. The V gene lost 5 bases and the J gene lost 0 bases, with 14 bases spanning the gap. The chain's CDR3 is CASSPRGSPSYNEQFF. In DNA, the CDR3 is TGTGCCAGCAGCCCCCGGGGTAGTCCCTCCTACAATGAGCAGTTCTTC.

The rearrangement links TRBV2 to TRBJ2-3; D perhaps matches TRBD2 (5 bases). Germline V lookup: CDR1 SNHLY, CDR2 FYNNEI. CDR3 size: 15 residues. Trimming left V 7 bases short and J 4 bases short, with 18 bases between. This chain's CDR3 is CASKIVNPGADTQYF. The CDR3 DNA sequence: TGTGCCAGCAAAATCGTGAACCCCGGGGCAGATACGCAGTATTTT.

This clone has only one observation. V and J are TRBV5-1 and TRBJ1-1; tentative D call: TRBD1 (6 bases). The germline V gene encodes CDR1 SGHRS and CDR2 YFSETQ. V was pared by 3 bases and J by 0 bases, with 12 bases between. This CDR3 has 15 residues. CDR3 sequence (DNA): TGCGCCAGCAGCTACCGGACAGCTTTGAACACTGAAGCTTTCTTT. This codes for CASSYRTALNTEAFF.

V and J are TRBV4-1 and TRBJ2-3; D unclear. The germline gives CDR1 MGHRA, CDR2 YSYEKL. V lost 1 base and J 5 bases, leaving 7 bases between the germline ends. The length of the CDR3 is 13 residues. The CDR3 region is CASSQGRVDTQYF. CDR3 in DNA: TGCGCCAGCAGCCAAGGTCGGGTAGATACGCAGTATTTT.

V usage is TRBV20-1 and J usage is TRBJ2-1; D gene unclear. The CDR3 loop spans 11 amino acids. Germline V gene sequence: CDR1 DFQATT, CDR2 SNEGSKA (reference sequence). The germline V and J ends were trimmed by 6 bases and 6 bases, with 9 bases remaining between them. In DNA form, the CDR3 reads TGCAGTGCGATAGCTTCCAATGAGCAGTTCTTC. This codes for CSAIASNEQFF.

This clone came up once. V usage is TRBV4-2 and J usage is TRBJ2-7, with TRBD2 matching 7 bases. The J segment lost 3 bases and the V segment lost 3 bases, leaving 11 bases of the junction unmatched. The CDR3 loop spans 16 amino acids. Per germline, CDR1 LGHNA and CDR2 YNFKEQ. CDR3 bases: TGTGCCAGCAGCCAGTCGACTAGCTCGACCCGCTACGAGCAGTACTTC. It specifies CASSQSTSSTRYEQYF.

The table lists this clone with a count of one. The chain joins TRBV4-1 to TRBJ1-1; D ambiguous. V lost 1 base, J lost 4 bases, and 19 bases lay in between. Germline V gene sequence: CDR1 MGHRA, CDR2 YSYEKL. This CDR3 is built from 17 residues. DNA for the CDR3: TGCGCCAGCAGCCAAGTACTGAGATCGACCCAGGTCACTGAAGCTTTCTTT. Encoded protein: CASSQVLRSTQVTEAFF.

This chain uses TRBV7-9 with TRBJ2-1, with 9 positions matching TRBD1. With V trimmed by 4 bases and J by 0 bases, 1 base remained unmatched. Germline V gives CDR1 SEHNR, CDR2 FQNEAQ (reference sequence). This CDR3 has 15 residues. CDR3 DNA sequence: TGTGCCAGCAGCTCACAGGGGGCCTCCTACAATGAGCAGTTCTTC. Its protein is CASSSQGASYNEQFF.

V is TRBV10-3 and J is TRBJ2-1; 9 bases are a match to TRBD1. The CDR3 has 16 residues. V dropped 5 bases and J dropped 5; count of bases not matched to a gene: 10. Germline CDR1 is ENHRY and CDR2 is SYGVKD. The CDR3 sequence is CAISRAGQGSNNEQFF. CDR3 bases: TGTGCCATCAGTCGAGCGGGACAGGGAAGTAACAATGAGCAGTTCTTC.

CDR3 bases: TGCGCCAGCAGCCAACCCGACAGGGAGAACTATGGCTACACCTTC. Amino acids: CASSQPDRENYGYTF. The chain is built from TRBV4-1 and TRBJ1-2; 7 positions match TRBD1. The V gene's germline CDR1 is MGHRA and CDR2 YSYEKL. V shed 2 bases, J shed 2 bases, and the junction held 5 bases outside the gene matches. There are 15 residues in the CDR3.

The V gene is TRBV4-1, the J gene TRBJ2-7, with 9 bases identical to TRBD1. This CDR3 spans 16 amino acids. The ends lost 1 base at V and 4 bases at J; junction bases unmatched: 8. From germline, CDR1 is MGHRA and CDR2 YSYEKL. DNA for the CDR3: TGCGCCAGCAGCCAAGGGGGGACAGGGAGAACATACGAGCAGTACTTC. Translating it yields CASSQGGTGRTYEQYF.

In DNA, the CDR3 is TGTGCCAGCAGCTTGGTAGGGACAGCGCGCAATCAGCCCCAGCATTTT. This encodes CASSLVGTARNQPQHF. This sequence joins TRBV5-5 and TRBJ1-5; the match to TRBD1 covers 7 bases. Trimming took 0 bases from V and 2 from J; bases not matched to a gene: 5. The CDR3 length is 16 residues. Germline V CDR1 and CDR2: SGHKS, YYEKEE (reference sequence).

The V and J genes are TRBV29-1 and TRBJ2-5, with a tentative D call TRBD2 (7 bases). Trimming left V 6 bases short and J 0 bases short, with 14 bases between. The CDR3 covers 14 residues. Germline-derived CDR1 and CDR2 are SQVTM and ANQGSEA. As DNA, the CDR3 is TGCAGCGTGGGGGGGACAAAGTACCAAGAGACCCAGTACTTC. Protein sequence: CSVGGTKYQETQYF.

CDR3 bases: TGTGCCAGCAGCTCCGGACAGGCCCCCCAAGAGACCCAGTACTTC. It specifies CASSSGQAPQETQYF. V gene TRBV7-3 combines with J gene TRBJ2-5; 7 positions match TRBD1. Per the germline V gene, CDR1 is SGHTA and CDR2 is FQGTGA. The CDR3 spans 15 residues. J lost 1 base, V lost 4 bases, and 6 bases had no gene match. Looking up the rest from reference TRBV7-3 and TRBJ2-5 gives the full variable domain: GAGVSQTPSNKVTEKGKYVELRCDPISGHTALYWYRQSLGQGPEFLIYFQGTGAADDSGLPNDRFFAVRPEGSVSTLKIQRTERGDSAVYLCASSSGQAPQETQYFGPGTRLLVL.